Described below is a single T cell receptor (beta chain) sequence and its context. The CDR3 sequence is 15 residues long. The V gene's germline CDR1 is MNHEY and CDR2 SVGAGI. Deletions cut 5 bases from V and 6 bases from J, with 19 bases between. This entry is derived from a study of blood T cells in healthy people across ages. A J-beta primer mix and a sample-barcoded 5' primer were used in a second PCR of about 7 to 11 cycles. TCRdb reprocessed the 5' RACE reads via MiXCR and lists one record per CDR3 protein. The sample holds around 1,500,000 distinct CDR3 sequences, about 28% seen once. The source material was blood. This sequence originates from a woman in her 30s in good health. The gene calls are TRBV6-5 and TRBJ1-1; D possibly corresponds to TRBD1 (5 bases). The CDR3 DNA sequence: TGTGCCAGCAGTCCCATAGAGGGGAATATGGCTGAAGCTTTCTTT. Translated, it gives CASSPIEGNMAEAFF.